The source of this T cell receptor (beta chain) is a study of blood T cell repertoires in COVID-19. Germline CDR1 is LGHDT and CDR2 is YNNKEL (reference sequence). V was shortened by 0 bases and J by 5 bases, with 14 bases between the two germline ends. The CDR3 contains 17 residues. The repertoire was sequenced with immunoSEQ multiplex PCR; TCRdb's copy has only in-frame clones and lacks some. The sample lists 300,000 to 400,000 clones, over 80% occurring once. The origin of this receptor is a man aged 30-40 years with COVID-19, enrolled during active disease. This chain connects TRBV3-1 (or the pseudogene TRBV3-2) to TRBJ1-6; D unclear. The source material was peripheral blood. CDR3 sequence (DNA): TGTGCCAGCAGCCAAGATGGGAGGGCAGATCATAATTCACCCCTCCACTTT. Translating gives CASSQDGRADHNSPLHF.